The T cell receptor (beta chain) described here comes from a study of identical twins. General observations from the study: There was more out-of-frame TCR alpha sharing in monozygotic twins than models estimated. Zero-insertion results could be subject to partial confounding by invariant MAIT and iNKT cells. An excess of low generation probability was shown by twin-shared out-of-frame alpha sequences.

This clonotype was picked up a small number of times. Antigen: not known. Template switching added a universal primer site; cDNA carried unique molecular identifiers. One entry per CDR3 protein, called by TCRdb with MiXCR from the 5' RACE reads. The sample holds some 900,000 distinct CDR3 sequences, 9% to 15% seen once. The CDR3 has 18 residues. Germline values: CDR1 SNHLY, CDR2 FYNNEI. With V trimmed by 2 bases and J by 6 bases, 15 bases remained unmatched. Separately, the same data were catalogued under a study of yellow fever vaccine responses in identical twins.

Material: PBMCs. The V call is TRBV2, the J call TRBJ2-1; 8 bases align to TRBD2. The source of this sequence is a young woman in good health. CDR3 DNA: TGTGCCAGCAGTGAAAAGGGTGTAGCGGGGTCTCGGGCCAATGAGCAGTTCTTC. Translating it yields CASSEKGVAGSRANEQFF.